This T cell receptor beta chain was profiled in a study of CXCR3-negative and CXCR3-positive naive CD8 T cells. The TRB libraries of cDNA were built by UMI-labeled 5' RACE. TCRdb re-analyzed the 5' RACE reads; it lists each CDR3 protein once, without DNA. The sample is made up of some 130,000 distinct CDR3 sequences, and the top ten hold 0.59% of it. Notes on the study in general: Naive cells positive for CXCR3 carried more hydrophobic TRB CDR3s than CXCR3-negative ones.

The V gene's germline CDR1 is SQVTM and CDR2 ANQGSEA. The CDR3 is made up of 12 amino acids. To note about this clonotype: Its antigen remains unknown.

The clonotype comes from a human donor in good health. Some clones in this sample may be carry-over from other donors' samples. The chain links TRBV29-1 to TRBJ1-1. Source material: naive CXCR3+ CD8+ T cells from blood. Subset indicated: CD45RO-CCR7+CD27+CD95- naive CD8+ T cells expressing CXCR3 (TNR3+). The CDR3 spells CSVEVSNTEAFF.